A single sample is the source of the 10 T cell receptor beta chains below, sequenced in a study of blood T cell repertoires in COVID-19. Clones were read by immunoSEQ multiplex PCR, and TCRdb kept only the in-frame ones, dropping some. The sample carries some 130,000 clones, more than 75% recorded once. Sample: peripheral blood. The receptor source for this set is a man between 60 and 75 years old who had recovered from COVID-19.

The chain combines TRBV2 with TRBJ2-6, with 7 bases fitting TRBD1. J lost 0 bases, V lost 8 bases, and 4 bases had no gene match. CDR3 size: 15 residues. Germline V lookup: CDR1 SNHLY, CDR2 FYNNEI. CDR3 loop: CASHRQGSGANVLTF. The CDR3 DNA is TGTGCCAGCCATAGACAGGGCTCTGGGGCCAACGTCCTGACTTTC.

The genes are TRBV5-1 and TRBJ2-3, with D possibly being TRBD2 (5 bases). Germline lookup yields CDR1 SGHRS and CDR2 YFSETQ. Trimming took 0 bases from V and 5 from J, leaving 10 bases between them. The CDR3 runs 14 residues. CDR3 sequence (DNA): TGCGCCAGCAGCTTGGCCTCCGGGAAAGATACGCAGTATTTT. It encodes CASSLASGKDTQYF. Filled out from reference TRBV5-1 and TRBJ2-3, the complete variable domain reads KAGVTQTPRYLIKTRGQQVTLSCSPISGHRSVSWYQQTPGQGLQFLFEYFSETQRNKGNFPGRFSGRQFSNSRSEMNVSTLELGDSALYLCASSLASGKDTQYFGPGTRLTVL.

The CDR3 loop is CAKPSSGSYEQYF. As DNA, the CDR3 is TGTGCCAAACCTTCTAGCGGCTCCTACGAGCAGTACTTC. The genes are TRBV25-1 and TRBJ2-7; 7 bases fit TRBD2. The trim removed 10 bases at V and 0 bases at J, leaving 6 bases unmatched. CDR1 and CDR2 from the germline V gene are MGHDK and SYGVNS. CDR3 length: 13 amino acids.

This sequence joins TRBV24-1 and TRBJ2-3; weak D call: TRBD1 (7 bases). CDR3 size: 14 residues. CDR1 is KGHDR and CDR2 is SFDVKD in the germline V gene. V dropped 7 bases and J dropped 1 base, with 11 bases sitting between them. In DNA form, the CDR3 reads TGTGCCACCAGCGCGGGACAGCGCACAGATACGCAGTATTTT. It codes for CATSAGQRTDTQYF.

The V and J genes are TRBV5-1 and TRBJ2-3; D ambiguous. The CDR3 runs 13 residues. Trimming removed 4 bases from V and 7 bases from J, with 13 bases in between. CDR1 is SGHRS, CDR2 YFSETQ, per germline. CDR3 sequence: CASSPDSLNTQYF. In DNA, the CDR3 is TGCGCCAGCAGCCCCGACTCGCTAAATACGCAGTATTTT. Supplemented by reference TRBV5-1 and TRBJ2-3, the full variable domain reads KAGVTQTPRYLIKTRGQQVTLSCSPISGHRSVSWYQQTPGQGLQFLFEYFSETQRNKGNFPGRFSGRQFSNSRSEMNVSTLELGDSALYLCASSPDSLNTQYFGPGTRLTVL.

The rearrangement uses TRBV19 and TRBJ2-7; 12 bases are shared with TRBD1. From germline, CDR1 is LNHDA and CDR2 SQIVND (reference sequence). The ends lost 5 bases at V and 3 bases at J; junction bases unmatched: 14. This CDR3 comprises 18 residues. Written as DNA, the CDR3 is TGTGCCAGTAGTGGAGGGAGTCCGGGACAGGGGGCTTACTACGAGCAGTACTTC. Amino acid sequence: CASSGGSPGQGAYYEQYF.

The rearrangement joins TRBV6-5 to TRBJ2-7; the match to TRBD1 covers 12 bases. This CDR3 has 14 residues. The J segment lost 9 bases and the V segment lost 5 bases, leaving 8 bases of the junction unmatched. CDR1 is MNHEY, CDR2 SVGAGI, per germline. The CDR3 DNA follows: TGTGCCAGCAGTCAGAGGGACAGGGGGCTGGTGCAGTACTTC. As protein: CASSQRDRGLVQYF.

This rearrangement joins TRBV6-6 to TRBJ1-5; perhaps TRBD1 as D (5 bases). Germline CDR1 reads MNHNY; CDR2 reads SVGAGI (reference sequence). The V end was cut by 5 bases, the J end by 4 bases, with 18 bases between. The length of the CDR3 is 16 residues. CDR3 bases: TGTGCCAGCAGTCAAACCGGGGGGGGTTCAAATCAGCCCCAGCATTTT. As protein: CASSQTGGGSNQPQHF.

The genes are TRBV4-3 and TRBJ2-1, with 9 nucleotides matching TRBD2. CDR1 is LGHNA and CDR2 is YSLEER in the germline V gene. CDR3 length: 17 amino acids. The J segment lost 4 bases and the V segment lost 0 bases, leaving 7 bases of the junction unmatched. The DNA for the CDR3 is TGCGCCAGCAGCCAAGAACAACTAGCGGGCCCGTACAATGAGCAGTTCTTC. As protein: CASSQEQLAGPYNEQFF.

The chain joins TRBV2 to TRBJ2-7; 8 nucleotides agree with TRBD1. The CDR3 has 15 amino acids. V gave up 6 bases and J gave up 3 bases; unmatched junction bases: 10. Per germline, CDR1 SNHLY and CDR2 FYNNEI. The CDR3 bases are TGTGCCAGCAGCCTCGGACAGGGCGTAATCTACGAGCAGTACTTC. Its protein product is CASSLGQGVIYEQYF.